This TCR beta chain is drawn from a study of STAT5B mutations in CD4+ large granular lymphocyte leukemia. Findings and caveats of the study: 8/27 top patient clones versus 2/35 control clones were TRBV06-family.

Repertoires were generated with immunoSEQ multiplex PCR, while TCRdb's copy carries only in-frame clones and drops some. The sample records about 32,000 clones, about 89% being singletons. Notes on this clone: The antigen is undetermined.

CDR1 is SGHTA and CDR2 is FQGNSA in the germline V gene. Trimming removed 5 bases at V and 0 bases at J, with 13 bases between. The CDR3 covers 15 residues. V gene TRBV7-2 combines with J gene TRBJ1-2; D gene uncertain. The sequence derives from a human donor in good health. Sequencing used CD4+ T cells from blood buffy coats. The CDR3 nucleotides read TGTGCCAGCAGCCGCCCGTTCCCAGCTAACTATGGCTACACCTTC. This sequence encodes CASSRPFPANYGYTF.